This note documents a single T cell receptor beta chain sequence. This record comes from a study of blood T cell repertoires in COVID-19. Study-wide context: T cells, B-cell-depleted T cells, or PBMCs provided the cDNA or gDNA that served as material.

Sequencing was performed with immunoSEQ multiplex PCR; in TCRdb, only in-frame clones are kept and a portion is missing. The repertoire includes roughly 150,000 clones, approximately 80% of them detected once, and roughly 5% sits in the top ten. V shed 2 bases and J shed 5 bases, with 10 bases lying between them. The CDR3 is 14 residues long. The V gene's germline CDR1 is SNHLY and CDR2 FYNNEI. This study enrolled people aged roughly 18 to 90 from around 26 US geographic areas. The chain combines TRBV2 with TRBJ2-1; D is unclear. The TCR sequence derives from a man aged 65-85 years who had been exposed to COVID-19. The sequenced sample consisted of PBMCs or T cells enriched from blood (not recorded which). The CDR3 region has the DNA TGTGCCAGCAGTGAACTACTCTCAAACAATGAGCAGTTCTTC. It translates to CASSELLSNNEQFF.